The 18 T cell receptor beta chains reported below all come from one sample, sequenced in a study of blood T cell repertoires in COVID-19. TCRdb's copy holds only in-frame clones and misses some; the assay was immunoSEQ multiplex PCR. The sample consists of tens of thousands of clones, approximately 83% of them appearing once. Sequenced: peripheral blood. All receptors come from a man aged 80 or over with active or convalescent COVID-19.

The chain joins TRBV29-1 to TRBJ2-2, with 7 nucleotides matching TRBD1. The J segment lost 3 bases and the V segment lost 6 bases, leaving 4 bases of the junction unmatched. The CDR3 runs 13 residues. The germline V gene has CDR1 SQVTM and CDR2 ANQGSEA. CDR3: CSVRDSDTGELFF. In nucleotides, the CDR3 is TGCAGCGTCCGGGACAGTGACACCGGGGAGCTGTTTTTT.

In this sample, this clone turned up once. This rearrangement joins TRBV18 to TRBJ2-5, with D uncertain. This CDR3 region has 15 residues. The germline V and J ends were trimmed by 3 bases and 5 bases, with 16 bases remaining between them. Germline V gene lookup returns CDR1 KGHSH and CDR2 LQKENI. In DNA, the CDR3 is TGTGCCAGCTCACCTAATTCGCGGCAGCATGAGACCCAGTACTTC. It codes for CASSPNSRQHETQYF.

This sequence joins TRBV4-2 and TRBJ1-2; a possible D gene is TRBD1 (5 bases). This CDR3 comprises 16 residues. The germline V and J ends were trimmed by 0 bases and 0 bases, with 11 bases remaining between them. Per germline, CDR1 LGHNA and CDR2 YNFKEQ. The CDR3 DNA reads as TGTGCCAGCAGCCAAGATCCGCGACAGACTAACTATGGCTACACCTTC. Its translation: CASSQDPRQTNYGYTF.

The chain joins TRBV15 to TRBJ1-4, with 8 bases matching TRBD1. V was clipped by 1 base and J by 8 bases; unmatched bases: 3. CDR1 is LNHNV and CDR2 is YYDKDF in the germline V gene (reference sequence). This CDR3 is 14 amino acids long. CDR3 region: CATSRARQGEKLFF. DNA of the CDR3: TGTGCCACCAGCAGAGCTCGACAGGGGGAAAAACTGTTTTTT.

The chain links TRBV7-9 to TRBJ2-5; no firm D call. The V end lost 2 bases, the J end lost 5 bases, and 3 bases lay between the germline ends. Germline V lookup: CDR1 SEHNR, CDR2 FQNEAQ (reference sequence). The CDR3 spans 11 residues. In nucleotides, the CDR3 is TGTGCCAGCAGCTTAAGCGAGACCCAGTACTTC. Its translation: CASSLSETQYF.

The chain recombines TRBV21-1 with TRBJ1-1; no DNA check was done on the table's D call, TRBD1. TRBV21-1 has pseudogene status. The CDR3 contains 16 residues. CDR3 bases: TGTGCCAGCAGCCAACGACAGGCGATTATGAACACTGAAGCTTTCTTT. This sequence encodes CASSQRQAIMNTEAFF.

The chain is built from TRBV2 and TRBJ1-4, with 9 bases aligning to TRBD1. CDR3 length: 18 amino acids. After removal of 1 base from V and 5 bases from J, the junction contained 11 bases not matched to a gene. The germline gives CDR1 SNHLY, CDR2 FYNNEI. Written as DNA, the CDR3 is TGTGCCAGCAGTGAAGGAGATTTCAACAGGGGGCCGAATGAAAAACTGTTTTTT. This codes for CASSEGDFNRGPNEKLFF.

The rearrangement links TRBV3-1 (or the pseudogene TRBV3-2) to TRBJ1-3; TRBD1 is a possible D gene (6 bases). This CDR3 region has 16 residues. In germline, CDR1 is LGHDT, CDR2 YNNKEL (reference sequence). The V end lost 0 bases, the J end lost 5 bases, and 14 bases lay between the germline ends. This CDR3 reads CASSQELGARRNTIYF. CDR3 sequence (DNA): TGTGCCAGCAGCCAAGAACTGGGGGCGCGTAGAAACACCATATATTTT.

The count of this clone is one. Within the sample, other DNA sequences also encode this same CDR3. The V and J genes are TRBV2 and TRBJ2-7; D not certain. V lost 6 bases and J lost 2, with 8 bases in between. CDR1 and CDR2 from the germline V gene are SNHLY and FYNNEI. The CDR3 runs 12 residues. The CDR3, as DNA: TGTGCCAGCAGAGGCGGAACCTACGAGCAGTACTTC. Translated: CASRGGTYEQYF. The full variable domain, with the rest looked up from reference TRBV2 and TRBJ2-7, is EPEVTQTPSHQVTQMGQEVILRCVPISNHLYFYWYRQILGQKVEFLVSFYNNEISEKSEIFDDQFSVERPDGSNFTLKIRSTKLEDSAMYFCASRGGTYEQYFGPGTRLTVT.

The sample holds one count of this clone. This chain connects TRBV24-1 to TRBJ2-1; the match to TRBD2 covers 8 bases. CDR3 length equals 17 residues. Germline V lookup: CDR1 KGHDR, CDR2 SFDVKD. Trimming cost V 4 bases and J 0 bases; bases outside gene matches: 7. Written as DNA, the CDR3 is TGTGCCACCAGTGACCAGACTAGCGTTAGCTCCTACAATGAGCAGTTCTTC. Translating gives CATSDQTSVSSYNEQFF.

In this sample, this clone turned up once. This sequence joins TRBV5-1 and TRBJ1-2, with TRBD1 identical over 9 bases. V lost 4 bases and J lost 6; bases outside the gene matches: 4. The CDR3 consists of 13 residues. Germline V CDR1 and CDR2: SGHRS, YFSETQ. CDR3: CASSMTGGDGYTF. CDR3 in DNA: TGCGCCAGCAGCATGACAGGGGGGGATGGCTACACCTTC.

This chain links TRBV27 with TRBJ2-3; tentatively, D is TRBD2 (5 bases). The CDR3 sequence is 13 residues long. Germline V gene data show CDR1 as MNHEY and CDR2 as SMNVEV (reference sequence). Trimming shortened V by 5 bases and J by 7 bases, and 13 bases separated the two germline ends. The CDR3 DNA sequence: TGTGCCAGCAGTGAGAGGGAGTGGTATACGCAGTATTTT. Translating gives CASSEREWYTQYF.

V and J are TRBV7-2 and TRBJ2-3; 7 bases are a match to TRBD2. V trimming: 5 bases; J trimming: 4 bases; junction bases outside the gene matches: 6. The germline V gene encodes CDR1 SGHTA and CDR2 FQGNSA. The CDR3 covers 14 residues. CDR3 sequence: CASSTTTSPDTQYF. The CDR3 DNA sequence: TGTGCCAGCAGCACTACGACTAGCCCAGATACGCAGTATTTT.

CDR3 nucleotides: TGCGCCAGCAGCTTTACAGGGGGCCGTTGGGAGACCCAGTACTTC. It codes for CASSFTGGRWETQYF. The V call is TRBV5-1, the J call TRBJ2-5; 9 bases agree with TRBD1. Looked up from germline, CDR1 is SGHRS and CDR2 is YFSETQ. J gave up 5 bases and V 2 bases, and 7 bases lay outside the gene matches. The CDR3 is 15 amino acids.

The chain employs TRBV12-5 and TRBJ2-2; D is possibly TRBD1 (5 bases). The CDR3 totals 15 residues. V lost 4 bases, J lost 3 bases, and 12 bases lay in between. Germline V lookup: CDR1 LGHNT, CDR2 FRNRAP. The CDR3 DNA sequence: TGTGCTAGTGGTTGGCCCCAGGGATACACCGGGGAGCTGTTTTTT. Translating gives CASGWPQGYTGELFF.

The chain recombines TRBV29-1 with TRBJ2-2, with a possible D match to TRBD1 (5 bases). Trimming cost V 5 bases and J 0 bases, with 7 bases left between them. The CDR3 has 13 residues. Germline V gene data show CDR1 as SQVTM and CDR2 as ANQGSEA. The CDR3 region is CSVYRPNTGELFF. The CDR3 nucleotides are TGCAGCGTTTACAGGCCGAACACCGGGGAGCTGTTTTTT.

The rearrangement links TRBV6-5 to TRBJ2-7; TRBD1 agrees at 7 bases. This CDR3 contains 13 residues. V lost 6 bases and J lost 2; bases outside the gene matches: 4. The germline V gene encodes CDR1 MNHEY and CDR2 SVGAGI. The CDR3 nucleotides read TGTGCCAGCAGACCGACAGGGACCTACGAGCAGTACTTC. Its protein is CASRPTGTYEQYF.

V is TRBV5-1 and J is TRBJ2-3; perhaps TRBD2 as D (6 bases). V lost 2 bases to trimming and J lost 2 bases, with 9 bases between them. This CDR3 is built from 14 residues. The germline CDR1 and CDR2 sequences are SGHRS and YFSETQ. The CDR3 sequence: CASSLRTNTDTQYF. In DNA, the CDR3 is TGCGCCAGCAGCTTACGGACTAACACAGATACGCAGTATTTT.